This T cell receptor beta chain is drawn from a study of blood T cell repertoires in COVID-19. As for the study in general: Acute and convalescent COVID-19 specimens originated in the United States, Italy and Spain. T cells, B-cell-depleted T cells, or PBMCs provided the cDNA or gDNA that served as material.

The authors' processing: Amplification with reference gene primers provided the estimates of nucleated cell counts. Measured with immunoSEQ multiplex PCR; TCRdb has only the in-frame clones, and not every one. V and J calls and clone size are those listed in that table; D and trimming were worked out from the DNA. The table has 200,000 or so clones, around 84% seen once; the top ten hold over 2.5%. Specimen: peripheral blood. This receptor was identified in a man aged 60-69 years with acute or convalescent COVID-19.

CDR3 in DNA: TGTGCCAGCAGTCCCCAGGGACAGTCTGGGGCCAACGTCCTGACTTTC. Protein: CASSPQGQSGANVLTF. The rearrangement links TRBV7-3 to TRBJ2-6; 7 bases agree with TRBD1. The CDR3 has 16 amino acids. Germline CDR1 and CDR2: SGHTA and FQGTGA. The V and J ends lost 6 bases and 1 base, in that order; junction bases with no gene match: 6.